This T cell receptor (beta chain) was captured by sequencing in a study of T cell clusters in autoimmune cytopenias. TRB was amplified by touch-down multiplex PCR, primer pools A and B combined. TCRdb reprocessed the multiplex PCR reads, keeping one entry per CDR3 protein, no DNA. This sample contains 5,500 to 6,500 distinct CDR3 sequences. This clonotype registers medium-sized by frequency. Its specificity is not known. Whole-study results and caveats: Healthy donors had 2.5 to 3-fold more exclusive TRB clusters than active autoimmune hepatitis patients.

Tens of thousands of genome equivalents of blood DNA were amplified for TRB. CDR3 length equals 18 residues. Germline V lookup: CDR1 MNHNY, CDR2 SVGAGI (reference sequence). Separately, the same data were catalogued under a study of T cell repertoires in aging, cancer and after chemotherapy. That work adds: Across the chemotherapy interval, each cancer cohort showed higher median generation probability, suggesting thymic rebound.

The chain employs TRBV6-6 and TRBJ2-2; TCRdb's D call of TRBD2 is untestable without DNA. Sequenced: peripheral blood. The receptor's source is a human donor in good health. This chain's CDR3 is CASSYVFLTSENTGELFF.